The next 2 T cell receptor beta chains were all read from a single sample in a study of technical replicates of blood from a handful of donors (dated by TCRdb to 2017 to 2019). Library preparation used the immunoSEQ multiplex PCR assay. Entries here come from immuneACCESS through TCRdb and include only in-frame sequences with V and J called. Some clones fail to appear in such tables; in the studies checked, an unresolved V gene covers under half of the shortfall, and the cause of the remainder is unknown. The sample table holds some 87,000 clones, of which 96% were seen once. Clones ranked in the top ten supply 0.3% to 0.35% of the sample. Sequencing was done on a sample of T cells isolated from PBMCs. The receptor source for this set is a human donor in good health.

The chain has TRBV2 and TRBJ2-3; 11 bases match TRBD2. Germline-derived CDR1 and CDR2 are SNHLY and FYNNEI. V lost 6 bases, J lost 3 bases, and 5 bases stayed unmatched. The CDR3 is 15 amino acids. The CDR3 protein is CASRRLAGGTDTQYF. CDR3 bases: TGTGCCAGCAGGCGGCTAGCGGGAGGAACAGATACGCAGTATTTT.

The chain employs TRBV2 and TRBJ1-1; D gene unclear. From germline, CDR1 is SNHLY and CDR2 FYNNEI. CDR3 length equals 13 residues. V was shortened by 0 bases and J by 4 bases, with 6 bases between the two germline ends. CDR3 loop: CASSEAPLTEAFF. The CDR3 DNA follows: TGTGCCAGCAGTGAAGCTCCCCTCACTGAAGCTTTCTTT.